The clone carrying this T cell receptor beta chain was seen more than once but under ten times. Its antigen is unidentified. The CDR3 sequence is 14 residues long. From germline, CDR1 is DFQATT and CDR2 SNEGSKA (reference sequence). V trimming: 1 base; J trimming: 10 bases; junction bases outside the gene matches: 6. This entry belongs to a study of blood T cells in healthy people across ages. Each donor gave roughly 9.2 milliliters of peripheral blood. The study, taken as a whole, reports: Greater diversity and more naive CD4+ cells were seen in long-lived donors than in aged donors.

It was with a sample-barcoded 5' primer and a J-beta primer mix that a second PCR of roughly 6 to 12 cycles was run. Carrying 12 random nucleotides, a template-switch adaptor labeled each individual cDNA molecule. One entry per CDR3 protein results from TCRdb running MiXCR on the 5' RACE reads. The sample gives 1.5 million to 2 million distinct CDR3 sequences, roughly 28% of which show up once; 7.7% is in the top ten. The sample consisted of blood. This TCR was sampled from a woman in her twenties or thirties in good health. The chain recombines TRBV20-1 with TRBJ2-1, with TRBD2 matching over 11 bases. The CDR3 spells CSARVAGGPREQFF. CDR3 bases: TGCAGTGCTAGAGTAGCGGGAGGGCCGCGGGAGCAGTTCTTC.